This record covers a single T cell receptor beta chain. Clones were read by immunoSEQ multiplex PCR, and TCRdb kept only the in-frame ones, dropping some. The sample gives around 150,000 clones, 75% to 90% of which show up once; 4.9% is in the top ten. Germline lookup yields CDR1 SGHTA and CDR2 FQGNSA. The V end was cut by 1 base, the J end by 1 base, with 11 bases between. The length of the CDR3 is 16 residues. The data originate from a study of control samples from healthy donors and cancer patients. Sequenced sample: blood. The chain links TRBV7-2 to TRBJ1-5; D ambiguous. The source is a man aged 30 to 45 in good health. CDR3 sequence (DNA): TGTGCCAGCAGCTTAGTGGCAGGCGAAAGCAATCAGCCCCAGCATTTT. Its protein is CASSLVAGESNQPQHF.